This TCR beta chain came from a study of T cell changes during pregnancy in multiple sclerosis. Clones were read by immunoSEQ multiplex PCR, and TCRdb kept only the in-frame ones, dropping some. Among 39,000 or so clones, 80% to 95% were seen once, and the ten largest hold about 0.37%. Germline V gene lookup returns CDR1 WNHNN and CDR2 SYGVQD (reference sequence). J was trimmed by 0 bases and V by 6 bases; bases with no gene match: 7. The CDR3 contains 15 residues. V is TRBV10-1 and J is TRBJ1-1; 7 positions agree with TRBD1. The source was CD4+ T cells from peripheral blood mononuclear cells, collected after pregnancy. The sequence derives from a female donor in good health, enrolled as a control in a pregnancy study. CDR3 protein: CASRDRATLNTEAFF. The CDR3 DNA follows: TGCGCCAGCAGAGACAGGGCCACCTTGAACACTGAAGCTTTCTTT.